Following are 14 T cell receptor beta chains from one sample sequenced in a study of cytomegalovirus exposure and HLA in healthy donors. The PCR contained 60 Vbeta and 13 Jbeta primers. Here immunoSEQ multiplex PCR was the method, and the copy in TCRdb shows in-frame clones only, minus some. The sample records under 150,000 clones, around four fifths being singletons. The sample consisted of PBMCs. The receptors come from a male donor in good health and CMV-seronegative.

In this sample, this clone turned up a few times. The V gene is TRBV5-6, the J gene TRBJ1-2, with 8 bases matching TRBD1. CDR1 and CDR2 (germline): SGHDT, YYEEEE. The CDR3 sequence is 15 residues long. V gave up 0 bases and J gave up 8 bases; unmatched junction bases: 9. The CDR3 nucleotides are TGTGCCAGCAGCTTGGGGCCGGGACAGGCAATCGGCTACACCTTC. This gives the protein CASSLGPGQAIGYTF. Together with reference TRBV5-6 and TRBJ1-2, the CDR3 gives the full variable domain: DAGVTQSPTHLIKTRGQQVTLRCSPKSGHDTVSWYQQALGQGPQFIFQYYEEEERQRGNFPDRFSGHQFPNYSSELNVNALLLGDSALYLCASSLGPGQAIGYTFGSGTRLTVV.

In its sample, this clone was seen a few times. The chain employs TRBV11-2 and TRBJ1-2; the D gene is possibly TRBD1 (5 bases). Germline CDR1 and CDR2: SGHAT and FQNNGV. This CDR3 spans 13 amino acids. Between the trimmed V and J ends, which lost 1 base and 2 bases, there was a span of 5 bases. This CDR3 reads CASSLGQNYGYTF. DNA for the CDR3: TGTGCCAGCAGCTTAGGACAGAACTATGGCTACACCTTC.

In this sample, this clone turned up once. The chain couples TRBV5-1 to TRBJ2-7, with TRBD2 matching over 7 bases. Germline-derived CDR1 and CDR2 are SGHRS and YFSETQ. The junction had 12 bases not matched to a gene; V was cut back by 7 bases and J by 2 bases. The CDR3 consists of 15 residues. CDR3 in DNA: TGCGCCAGCCACGAAGGAGCGGGGATACCCTACGAGCAGTACTTC. It yields the protein CASHEGAGIPYEQYF.

The chain is built from TRBV6-6 and TRBJ1-5; D possibly corresponds to TRBD1 (5 bases). Germline V lookup: CDR1 MNHNY, CDR2 SVGAGI (reference sequence). Trimming stripped 2 bases from V and 2 bases from J, with 10 bases between. The CDR3 has 15 residues. The CDR3 spells CASSYSRAGNQPQHF. In nucleotides, the CDR3 is TGTGCCAGCAGTTACAGCAGGGCTGGCAATCAGCCCCAGCATTTT.

J is TRBJ2-3 and V is TRBV6-1, with TRBD2 matching 10 bases. The CDR3 loop spans 15 amino acids. The germline CDR1 and CDR2 sequences are MNHNS and SASEGT. Trimming took 6 bases from V and 0 from J; bases not matched to a gene: 3. CDR3 nucleotides: TGTGCCAGCAGCTGGACTAGCGGTAGCACAGATACGCAGTATTTT. Its protein product is CASSWTSGSTDTQYF.

The rearrangement links TRBV7-2 to TRBJ1-4, with 7 nucleotides matching TRBD1. The CDR3 sequence is 14 residues long. V dropped 2 bases and J dropped 8; count of bases not matched to a gene: 5. Germline lookup yields CDR1 SGHTA and CDR2 FQGNSA. The CDR3 is CASSLNRGNEKLFF. DNA for the CDR3: TGTGCCAGCAGCTTAAACAGGGGAAACGAAAAACTGTTTTTT.

J is TRBJ2-1 and V is TRBV10-3, with D possibly being TRBD1 (6 bases). The CDR3 is 13 amino acids. V shed 4 bases and J shed 6 bases, with 10 bases lying between them. The germline gives CDR1 ENHRY, CDR2 SYGVKD. CDR3 sequence (DNA): TGTGCCATCAGTGTCCAGGGGACCAATGAGCAGTTCTTC. As protein: CAISVQGTNEQFF.

The CDR3 here is CASSVYGGSYEQYF. CDR3 DNA: TGTGCCAGCAGTGTATACGGGGGATCCTACGAGCAGTACTTC. This chain connects TRBV27 to TRBJ2-7, with D perhaps TRBD2 (6 bases). Germline V gene sequence: CDR1 MNHEY, CDR2 SMNVEV (reference sequence). V lost 5 bases to trimming and J lost 1 base, with 12 bases between them. This CDR3 is 14 amino acids long.

This clone was picked up one time. The V and J genes are TRBV12-5 and TRBJ2-2, with D possibly being TRBD2 (5 bases). Germline V gene sequence: CDR1 LGHNT, CDR2 FRNRAP. Trimming pared 6 bases from V and 5 bases from J, leaving 10 bases between. The CDR3 sequence is 13 residues long. The DNA of the CDR3 is TGTGCTAGTGGCCGGACTGAAACCGGGGAGCTGTTTTTT. Translating gives CASGRTETGELFF.

This chain connects TRBV7-2 to TRBJ2-1; TRBD2 matches 8 bases. The V and J ends lost 3 bases and 6 bases, in that order; junction bases with no gene match: 10. Germline V gene sequence: CDR1 SGHTA, CDR2 FQGNSA. The CDR3 has 16 residues. CDR3 coding DNA: TGTGCCAGCAGCTTCATGACGATTACTAGCGGCAATGAGCAGTTCTTC. Protein product: CASSFMTITSGNEQFF.

V gene TRBV19 combines with J gene TRBJ2-1; D is unclear. V shed 3 bases and J shed 0 bases, with 12 bases lying between them. Per germline, CDR1 LNHDA and CDR2 SQIVND (reference sequence). The CDR3 length is 16 residues. This CDR3 is CASSISGLSSYNEQFF. In DNA form, the CDR3 reads TGTGCCAGTAGTATTTCGGGTTTAAGCTCCTACAATGAGCAGTTCTTC.

The V call is TRBV29-1, the J call TRBJ1-1; D possibly corresponds to TRBD1 (5 bases). Germline values: CDR1 SQVTM, CDR2 ANQGSEA. V was pared by 2 bases and J by 1 base, with 8 bases between. This CDR3 spans 13 amino acids. The CDR3 reads CSVERQKNTEAFF. CDR3 sequence (DNA): TGCAGCGTTGAACGACAGAAGAACACTGAAGCTTTCTTT.

CDR3 bases: TGTGCCAGCAGTTTGGGGACTAGCGGGAGTATCTCTTACGAGCAGTACTTC. It translates to CASSLGTSGSISYEQYF. The chain employs TRBV27 and TRBJ2-7; 14 nucleotides match TRBD2. Germline V gene lookup returns CDR1 MNHEY and CDR2 SMNVEV (reference sequence). The CDR3 is 17 residues long. With 3 bases clipped from V and 4 bases from J, the junction kept 8 bases outside the gene matches.

The V call is TRBV6-5, the J call TRBJ2-5; TRBD2 aligns across 8 bases. Unmatched junction bases numbered 7, after V lost 5 bases and J lost 5 bases. The germline CDR1 and CDR2 sequences are MNHEY and SVGAGI. The CDR3 is 14 residues long. CDR3 coding DNA: TGTGCCAGCAGTGGCGTTAGCGGGGTCGAGACCCAGTACTTC. Protein product: CASSGVSGVETQYF.